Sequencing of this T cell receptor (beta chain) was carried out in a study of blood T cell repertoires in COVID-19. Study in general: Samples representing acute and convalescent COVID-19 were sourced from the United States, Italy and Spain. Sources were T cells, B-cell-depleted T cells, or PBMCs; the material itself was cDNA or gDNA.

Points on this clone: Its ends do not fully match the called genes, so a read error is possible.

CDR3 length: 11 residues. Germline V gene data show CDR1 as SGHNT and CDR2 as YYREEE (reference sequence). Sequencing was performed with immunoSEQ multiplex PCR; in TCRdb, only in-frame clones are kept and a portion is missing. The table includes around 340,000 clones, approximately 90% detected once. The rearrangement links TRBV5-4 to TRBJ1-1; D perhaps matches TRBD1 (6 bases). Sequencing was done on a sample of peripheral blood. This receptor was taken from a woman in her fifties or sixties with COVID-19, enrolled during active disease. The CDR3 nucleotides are TGTGCCAGCAGCTTCGGGGGGACAAAACGCTTT. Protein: CASSFGGTKRF.